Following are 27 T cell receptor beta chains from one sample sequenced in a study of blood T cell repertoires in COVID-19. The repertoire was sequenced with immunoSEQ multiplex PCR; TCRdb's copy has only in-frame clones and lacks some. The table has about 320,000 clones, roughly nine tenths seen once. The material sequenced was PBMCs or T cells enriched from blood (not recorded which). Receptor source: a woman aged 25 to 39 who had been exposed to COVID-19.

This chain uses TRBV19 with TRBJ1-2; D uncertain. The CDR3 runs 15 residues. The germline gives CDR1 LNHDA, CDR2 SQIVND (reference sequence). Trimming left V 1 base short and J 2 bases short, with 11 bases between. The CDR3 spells CASSIGSSPNYGYTF. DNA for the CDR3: TGTGCCAGTAGTATAGGGTCCAGTCCCAACTATGGCTACACCTTC.

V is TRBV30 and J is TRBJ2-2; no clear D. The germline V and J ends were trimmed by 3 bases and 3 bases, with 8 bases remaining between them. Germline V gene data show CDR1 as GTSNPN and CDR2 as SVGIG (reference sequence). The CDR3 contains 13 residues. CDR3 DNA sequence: TGTGCCTGGAGATATCTACACACCGGGGAGCTGTTTTTT. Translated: CAWRYLHTGELFF.

CDR3 in amino acids: CASSLGHLQETQYF. CDR3 sequence (DNA): TGTGCCAGCAGCTTAGGACACCTCCAAGAGACCCAGTACTTC. The J gene is TRBJ2-5, the V gene TRBV7-2; no clear D. The ends were cut back, 1 base at V and 1 base at J, with 7 bases in the middle. Germline V gene data show CDR1 as SGHTA and CDR2 as FQGNSA. This CDR3 is built from 14 residues.

CDR3 DNA sequence: TGTGCCAGCAGTGGGGGACAGGGGGCGCTTCCCCTCGACGGCTACACCTTC. Its protein product is CASSGGQGALPLDGYTF. The V call is TRBV6-1, the J call TRBJ1-2, with TRBD1 identical over 12 bases. The germline CDR1 and CDR2 sequences are MNHNS and SASEGT. V dropped 4 bases and J dropped 8; count of bases not matched to a gene: 14. The length of the CDR3 is 17 residues.

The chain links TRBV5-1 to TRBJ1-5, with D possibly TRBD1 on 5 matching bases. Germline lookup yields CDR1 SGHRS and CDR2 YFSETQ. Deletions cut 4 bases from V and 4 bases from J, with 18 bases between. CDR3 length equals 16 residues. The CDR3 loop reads CASSPLAGGLNQPQHF. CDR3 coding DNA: TGCGCCAGCAGCCCTCTGGCGGGGGGGTTAAATCAGCCCCAGCATTTT.

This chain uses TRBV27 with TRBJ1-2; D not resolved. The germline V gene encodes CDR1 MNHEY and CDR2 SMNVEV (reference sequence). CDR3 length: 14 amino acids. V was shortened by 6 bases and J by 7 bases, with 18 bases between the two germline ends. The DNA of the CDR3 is TGTGCCAGCAGCCTATCCCCCGTATTTGGTGGCTACACCTTC. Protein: CASSLSPVFGGYTF.

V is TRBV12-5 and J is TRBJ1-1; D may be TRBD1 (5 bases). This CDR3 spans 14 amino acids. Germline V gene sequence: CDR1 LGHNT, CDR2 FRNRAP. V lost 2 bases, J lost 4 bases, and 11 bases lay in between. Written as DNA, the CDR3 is TGTGCTAGTGGTTTGTGGCAGGGAGGCACTGAAGCTTTCTTT. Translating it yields CASGLWQGGTEAFF.

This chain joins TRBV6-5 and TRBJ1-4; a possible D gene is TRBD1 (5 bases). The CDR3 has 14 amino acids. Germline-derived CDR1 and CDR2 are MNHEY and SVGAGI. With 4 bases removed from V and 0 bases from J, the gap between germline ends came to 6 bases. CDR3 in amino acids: CASSFRATNEKLFF. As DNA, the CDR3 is TGTGCCAGCAGTTTCAGGGCAACTAATGAAAAACTGTTTTTT.

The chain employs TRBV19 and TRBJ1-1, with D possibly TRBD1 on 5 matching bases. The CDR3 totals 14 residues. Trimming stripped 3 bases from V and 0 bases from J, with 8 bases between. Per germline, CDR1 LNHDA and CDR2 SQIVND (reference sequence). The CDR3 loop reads CASSIRQMNTEAFF. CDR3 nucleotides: TGTGCCAGTAGTATTCGACAGATGAACACTGAAGCTTTCTTT.

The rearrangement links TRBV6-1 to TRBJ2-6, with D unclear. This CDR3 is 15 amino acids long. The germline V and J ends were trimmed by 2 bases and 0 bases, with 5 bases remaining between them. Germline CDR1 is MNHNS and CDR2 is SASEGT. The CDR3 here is CASSEIYSGANVLTF. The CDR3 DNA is TGTGCCAGCAGTGAAATATACTCTGGGGCCAACGTCCTGACTTTC.

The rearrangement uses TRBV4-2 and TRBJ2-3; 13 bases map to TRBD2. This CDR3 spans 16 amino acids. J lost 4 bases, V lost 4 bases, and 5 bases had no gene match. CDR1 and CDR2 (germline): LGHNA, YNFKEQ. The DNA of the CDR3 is TGTGCCAGCAGCCGCACTAGCGGGGGGGCCTCAGATACGCAGTATTTT. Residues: CASSRTSGGASDTQYF.

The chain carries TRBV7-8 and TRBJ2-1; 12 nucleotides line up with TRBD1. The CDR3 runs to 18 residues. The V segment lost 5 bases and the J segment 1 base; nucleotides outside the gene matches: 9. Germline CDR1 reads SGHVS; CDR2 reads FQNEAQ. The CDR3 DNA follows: TGTGCCAGCAGCCCCCGGGACAGGGGGCAAGGGTCCTACAATGAGCAGTTCTTC. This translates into CASSPRDRGQGSYNEQFF.

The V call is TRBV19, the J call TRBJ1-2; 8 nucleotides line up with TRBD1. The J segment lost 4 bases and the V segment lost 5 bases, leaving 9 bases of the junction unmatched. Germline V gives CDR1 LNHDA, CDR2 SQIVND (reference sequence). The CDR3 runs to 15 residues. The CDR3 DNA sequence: TGTGCCAGTAGTCAGACAGGGGACCGGGGCTATGGCTACACCTTC. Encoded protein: CASSQTGDRGYGYTF.

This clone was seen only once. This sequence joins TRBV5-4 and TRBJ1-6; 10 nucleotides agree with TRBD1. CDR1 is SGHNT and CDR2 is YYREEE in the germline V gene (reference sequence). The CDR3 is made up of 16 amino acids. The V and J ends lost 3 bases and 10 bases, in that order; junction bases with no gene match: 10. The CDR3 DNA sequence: TGTGCCAGCAGCTCTCCGGGACAGGGGTTGTCATCACCCCTCCACTTT. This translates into CASSSPGQGLSSPLHF.

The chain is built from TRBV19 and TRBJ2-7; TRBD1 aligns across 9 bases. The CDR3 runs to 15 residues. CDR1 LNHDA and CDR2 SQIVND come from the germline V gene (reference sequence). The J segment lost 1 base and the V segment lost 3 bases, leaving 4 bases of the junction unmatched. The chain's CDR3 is CASSMLGQGSYEQYF. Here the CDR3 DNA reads TGTGCCAGTAGTATGTTGGGACAGGGATCCTACGAGCAGTACTTC. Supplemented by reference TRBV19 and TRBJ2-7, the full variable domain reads DGGITQSPKYLFRKEGQNVTLSCEQNLNHDAMYWYRQDPGQGLRLIYYSQIVNDFQKGDIAEGYSVSREKKESFPLTVTSAQKNPTAFYLCASSMLGQGSYEQYFGPGTRLTVT.

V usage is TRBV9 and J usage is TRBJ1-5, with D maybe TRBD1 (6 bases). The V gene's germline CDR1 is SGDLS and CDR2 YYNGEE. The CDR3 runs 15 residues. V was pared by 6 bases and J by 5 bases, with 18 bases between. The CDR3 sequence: CASTTGPEVDQPQHF. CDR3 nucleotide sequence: TGTGCCAGCACCACAGGGCCAGAGGTTGATCAGCCCCAGCATTTT.

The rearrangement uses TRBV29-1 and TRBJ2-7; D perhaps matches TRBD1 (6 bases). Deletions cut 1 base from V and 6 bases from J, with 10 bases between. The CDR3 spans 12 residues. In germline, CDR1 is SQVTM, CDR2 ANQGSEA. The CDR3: CSVEGAGVEQYF. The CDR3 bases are TGCAGCGTTGAAGGGGCAGGGGTCGAGCAGTACTTC.

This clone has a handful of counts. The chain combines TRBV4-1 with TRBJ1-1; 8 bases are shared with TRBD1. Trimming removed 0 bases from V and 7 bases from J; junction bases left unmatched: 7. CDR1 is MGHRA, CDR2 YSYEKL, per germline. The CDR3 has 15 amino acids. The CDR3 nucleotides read TGCGCCAGCAGCCAAGATGGGGCAGGGGGCGGTGAAGCTTTCTTT. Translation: CASSQDGAGGGEAFF.

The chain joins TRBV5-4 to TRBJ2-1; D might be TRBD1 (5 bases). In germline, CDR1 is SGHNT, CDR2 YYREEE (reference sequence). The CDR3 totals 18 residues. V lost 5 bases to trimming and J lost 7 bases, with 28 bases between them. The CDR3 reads CASRPSLDLFQGKNEQFF. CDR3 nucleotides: TGTGCCAGCAGACCCAGCTTGGACCTTTTTCAGGGAAAGAATGAGCAGTTCTTC.

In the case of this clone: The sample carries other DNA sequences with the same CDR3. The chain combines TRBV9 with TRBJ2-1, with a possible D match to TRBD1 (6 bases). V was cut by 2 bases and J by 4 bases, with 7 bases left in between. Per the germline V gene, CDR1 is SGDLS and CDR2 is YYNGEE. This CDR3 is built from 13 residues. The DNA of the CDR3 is TGTGCCAGCAGCGTTCAGGGGTACAATGAGCAGTTCTTC. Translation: CASSVQGYNEQFF.

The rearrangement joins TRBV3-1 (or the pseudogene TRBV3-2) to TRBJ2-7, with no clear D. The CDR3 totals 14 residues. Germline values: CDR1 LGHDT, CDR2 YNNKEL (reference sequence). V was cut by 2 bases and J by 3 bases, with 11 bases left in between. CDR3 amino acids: CASSQLGPFYEQYF. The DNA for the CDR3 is TGTGCCAGCAGCCAACTAGGTCCCTTCTACGAGCAGTACTTC.

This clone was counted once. The CDR3 nucleotides are TGTGCCAGCAGCCGAACCGGACAGGATCGCACCATATATTTT. Protein: CASSRTGQDRTIYF. The chain joins TRBV3-1 (or the pseudogene TRBV3-2) to TRBJ1-3, with 7 positions matching TRBD1. The CDR3 is 14 residues long. V lost 4 bases and J lost 9; bases outside the gene matches: 9. Per germline, CDR1 LGHDT and CDR2 YNNKEL (reference sequence).

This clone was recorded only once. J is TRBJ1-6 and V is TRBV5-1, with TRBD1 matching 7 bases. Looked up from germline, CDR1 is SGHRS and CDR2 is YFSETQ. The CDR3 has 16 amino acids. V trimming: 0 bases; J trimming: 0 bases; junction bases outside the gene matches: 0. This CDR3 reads CASSLDRGSYNSPLHF. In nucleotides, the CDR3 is TGCGCCAGCAGCTTGGACAGGGGCTCCTATAATTCACCCCTCCACTTT.

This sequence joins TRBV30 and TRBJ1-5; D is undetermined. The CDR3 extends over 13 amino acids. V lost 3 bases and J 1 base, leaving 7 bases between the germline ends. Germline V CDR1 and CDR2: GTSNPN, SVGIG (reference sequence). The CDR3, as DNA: TGTGCCTGGAGCGCCGGGAGCAATCAGCCCCAGCATTTT. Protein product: CAWSAGSNQPQHF.

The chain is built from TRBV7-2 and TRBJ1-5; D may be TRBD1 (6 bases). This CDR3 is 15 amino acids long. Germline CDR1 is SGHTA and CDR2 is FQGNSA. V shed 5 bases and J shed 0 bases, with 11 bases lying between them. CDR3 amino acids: CASSIGTLSNQPQHF. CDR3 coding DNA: TGTGCCAGCAGCATTGGGACACTTAGCAATCAGCCCCAGCATTTT. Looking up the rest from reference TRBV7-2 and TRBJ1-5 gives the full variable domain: GAGVSQSPSNKVTEKGKDVELRCDPISGHTALYWYRQSLGQGLEFLIYFQGNSAPDKSGLPSDRFSAERTGGSVSTLTIQRTQQEDSAVYLCASSIGTLSNQPQHFGDGTRLSIL.

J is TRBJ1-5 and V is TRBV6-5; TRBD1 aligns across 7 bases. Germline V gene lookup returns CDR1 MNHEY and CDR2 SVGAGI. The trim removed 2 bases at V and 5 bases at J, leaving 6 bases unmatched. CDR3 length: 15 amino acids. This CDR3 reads CASSYGGRGDQPQHF. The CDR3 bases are TGTGCCAGCAGTTACGGAGGCAGGGGGGATCAGCCCCAGCATTTT.

The DNA of the CDR3 is TGCGCCAGCAGCCAACAAACTGGGGGGTCCGGGCAGACCCAGTACTTC. Translating it yields CASSQQTGGSGQTQYF. The rearrangement links TRBV4-3 to TRBJ2-5, with D possibly TRBD2 on 6 matching bases. There are 16 residues in the CDR3. Trimming pared 2 bases from V and 6 bases from J, leaving 19 bases between. CDR1 and CDR2 (germline): LGHNA, YSLEER.